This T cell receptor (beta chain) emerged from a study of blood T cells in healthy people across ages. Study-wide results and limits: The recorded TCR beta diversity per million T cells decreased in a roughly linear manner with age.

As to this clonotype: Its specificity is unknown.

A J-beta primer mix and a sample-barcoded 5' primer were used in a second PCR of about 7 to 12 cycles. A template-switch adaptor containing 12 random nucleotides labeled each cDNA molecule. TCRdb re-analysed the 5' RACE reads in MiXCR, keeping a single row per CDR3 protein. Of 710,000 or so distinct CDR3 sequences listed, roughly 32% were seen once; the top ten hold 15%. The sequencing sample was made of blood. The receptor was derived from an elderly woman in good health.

The CDR3 DNA reads TGCAGTGCTAGAGGGGAGACAGCGATCACCGGGGAGCTGTTTTTT. This translates into CSARGETAITGELFF. The chain recombines TRBV20-1 with TRBJ2-2; D tentatively reads TRBD1 or TRBD2 (5 bases each). This CDR3 region has 15 residues. Looked up from germline, CDR1 is DFQATT and CDR2 is SNEGSKA (reference sequence). The ends were cut back, 1 base at V and 4 bases at J, with 13 bases in the middle.